This T cell receptor (beta chain) was found in a study of T cell responses to AZD1222 COVID-19 vaccine (dated by TCRdb to about 2021). General notes on the study: AZD1222 recipients whose second dose came at about 4 weeks and those whose second dose came at about 12 weeks were combined into one group, since spike-specific TCR depth and breadth did not differ between the two schedules. A total of about 230 trial participants underwent TCR sequencing, of whom 200 to 220 received two doses of AZD1222 and about 25 received two doses of the MenACWY control vaccine. Enrollment into the trials was organized by age into subgroups of 18-55, 56-69 and 70-plus years, and those subgroups contained about 160, 30 and 59 TCR-sequenced participants, respectively. What the research found in general, with its limitations: The vaccine-associated CD4 TCRs covered the entire spike protein, and the dominant responses fell in regions 160-218 and 743-854. After two AZD1222 doses, spike-specific TCR breadth and depth were significantly higher than at day 0 and than in MenACWY recipients. Only five to seven AZD1222 recipients were SARS-CoV-2 seropositive at baseline, limiting conclusions about previously exposed vaccinees. Because no samples from the day 14 peak response were available, repertoires could be characterized only after the peak T cell response. Participants were mostly white British, with more females than males. The authors suggested clonal diversity may have been underestimated. The 56-69-year group was small, and its depth increase did not reach significance, likely because of low power. Reportedly, close to half of the unique spike-specific TCRs recognized epitopes lying outside the regions that are mutated in the B.1.351 and B.1.1.7 variants.

As to this clone: Its antigen is unknown. Within one base of it there is no much larger clone, and no base qualities were kept.

The germline V gene specifies KGHSY as CDR1 and FQNENV as CDR2. Relative to germline, V is 0 bases shorter and J is 3 bases shorter, with 11 bases between their ends. There are 15 amino acids in the CDR3, from cysteine to phenylalanine inclusive. The kept DNA is CDR3 alone, 45 bases in frame from the first base. The CDR3 regions of human TCRbeta chains were analyzed by immunosequencing. Concerning the study's data processing: TCRs in the repertoires were matched against a reference library of SARS-CoV-2-specific TCRs that had been generated with the MIRA antigen-specificity platform. Breadth was defined as the fraction of unique TCRs that were SARS-CoV-2-associated, and depth was defined as the fraction of total T cells that were SARS-CoV-2-associated. Using the MIRA data, each spike-specific TCR was assigned both to the spike region to which the TCR was reactive and to a CD4 or CD8 class. Log10-transformed breadth and depth values were compared by one-way ANOVA with Sidak's multiple comparisons tests. The table was pulled from immuneACCESS by TCRdb, which kept in-frame rearrangements only. Such tables lose some clones; where checked, under half of the loss comes from unresolved V genes, and the rest has no known cause. V, J and clone size are taken as reported in that table, and D and trimming were inferred from the DNA itself. This sample is represented by 150,000 to 200,000 clones; 85% to 95% of them were singletons. Around 2.3% of the sample goes to the ten largest clones.

Sample time point, as interpreted from the label and publication: baseline before first vaccination. Vaccinee samples came from UK trials COV001 and COV002, including a single-blind randomized controlled phase 2/3 trial of AZD1222 (ChAdOx1 nCoV-19) in healthy adults. For TCRbeta chain sequencing, PBMC samples from trial participants were taken at day 0 and at day 28 after the second dose. The source is an adult in good health. The receptor chain draws on TRBV16 and TRBJ1-1, with the D gene uncertain. The sequencing here drew on peripheral blood, taken on day 0 of AZD1222 vaccination. In nucleotides, the sequence is TGTGCCAGCAGCCAATCCTATCAAGGCGACACTGAAGCTTTCTTT. Translated, it gives CASSQSYQGDTEAFF.